Below are 17 T cell receptor delta chains sequenced from a single sample in a study of γδ T cells in repeated Plasmodium falciparum infection. TCRdb re-called the multiplex PCR reads with CATT. The sample holds about 57,000 delta-chain clones, roughly 1.8% seen once. Flow sorting of PBMC yielded separate Vgamma9/Vdelta2+ and Vdelta2-negative gammadelta T cell populations for bulk repertoire analysis. Material for sequencing was gamma-delta T cells from blood. The receptors stem from a pool of human donors (malaria-infected and uninfected, not separated).

This clone was observed a few times. The protein that TCRdb holds for this DNA derives from a much larger clone and differs from the translated DNA at residue 13, which likely indicates a read error; the protein shown here is translated from the DNA. The chain links TRDV1 to TRDJ1; maybe TRDD3 (9 bases). TCRdb does not report a J gene; here it was assigned by matching the DNA to germline references. The CDR3 has 21 residues. Trimming left V 2 bases short and J 3 bases short, with 31 bases between. CDR1 and CDR2 from the germline V gene are TSWWSYY and QGS. The CDR3 nucleotides read TGTGCTCTTGGGGAATTGCCCTCTTCCTACCTTTACCGGGGGATACCCGATAAACTCATCTTT. It encodes CALGELPSSYLYRGIPDKLIF.

This clone was seen more than once but under ten times. This chain links TRDV1 with TRDJ1, with D possibly being TRDD3 (6 bases). The J gene, left out of TCRdb, was set here by checking the DNA against germline. The germline V gene encodes CDR1 TSWWSYY and CDR2 QGS. This CDR3 region has 21 residues. V was trimmed by 1 base and J by 0 bases, leaving 27 bases between them. The CDR3 nucleotides read TGTGCTCTTGGGGAACCACGGGTACTGAGCATGTGGGGGTTCCACACCGATAAACTCATCTTT. It encodes CALGEPRVLSMWGFHTDKLIF.

The sample holds a few counts of this clone. It is likely a read error: a sequence one base away is far more abundant. Other DNA sequences in this specimen translate into the identical CDR3. This CDR3 is CAFCIFNSDKLIF. The CDR3 coding sequence is TGTGCCTTTTGTATCTTTAACTCCGATAAGCTCATCTTT. This chain links TRDV3 with TRDJ1; D gene uncertain. This CDR3 has 13 amino acids. In germline, CDR1 is TVYSNPD, CDR2 GDNSRS (reference sequence).

This clone was detected many times. The protein TCRdb gives is from a much larger clone and does not agree with this DNA's translation at residue 15, likely a read error; the protein shown here comes from the DNA. V usage is TRDV1 and J usage is TRDJ1; D may be TRDD2 (6 bases). V lost 3 bases and J 3 bases, leaving 29 bases between the germline ends. In germline, CDR1 is TSWWSYY, CDR2 QGS. This CDR3 spans 20 amino acids. In DNA form, the CDR3 reads TGTGCTCTTGGGGACGGCTCCTTCCAAGCCTACTGGCTCTACGCCGATAAACTCATCTTT. This codes for CALGDGSFQAYWLYADKLIF.

In its sample, this clone was seen many times. The protein that TCRdb holds for this DNA derives from a much larger clone and differs from the translated DNA at residue 5, which likely indicates a read error; the protein shown here is translated from the DNA. The sample holds other DNA sequences that translate to the same CDR3. V usage is TRDV1 and J usage is TRDJ1, with TRDD3 identical over 12 bases. The germline V gene has CDR1 TSWWSYY and CDR2 QGS. The CDR3 is 19 amino acids. The CDR3: CALGKLSGGYATDTDKLIF. The DNA for the CDR3 is TGTGCTCTTGGGAAACTATCTGGGGGATACGCGACTGACACCGATAAACTCATCTTT.

This clone was seen ten or more times. The rearrangement links TRDV2 to TRDJ1; 9 bases line up with TRDD3. The CDR3 length is 15 residues. Losses at the gene ends were 2 bases for V and 3 bases for J; bases not matched to a gene: 6. Germline CDR1 GEAIGNYY, CDR2 EKD. CDR3 DNA sequence: TGTGCCTGTGACAAACTGGGGATACGCCCCGATAAACTCATCTTT. Translation: CACDKLGIRPDKLIF.

The table lists this clone with a few counts. This likely traces to a read error, being one base from a far larger clone. Other DNA variants within this sample encode the same CDR3. The gene calls are TRAV36/DV7 and TRDJ1, with a weak D call TRDD3 (6 bases). Germline assignment: CDR1 VTNFRS and CDR2 LTSSGIE (reference sequence). Trimming left V 3 bases short and J 0 bases short, with 33 bases between. This CDR3 comprises 21 residues. The CDR3, as DNA: TGTGCTGTGGGGAACTCTACTGATGGGGATCGGGCGGGTGGGTACACCGATAAACTCATCTTT. Encoded protein: CAVGNSTDGDRAGGYTDKLIF. Supplemented by reference TRAV36/DV7 and TRDJ1, the full variable domain reads EDKVVQSPLSLVVHEGDTVTLNCSYEVTNFRSLLWYKQEKKAPTFLFMLTSSGIEKKSGRLSSILDKKELSSILNITATQTGDSAIYLCAVGNSTDGDRAGGYTDKLIFGKGTRVTVEP.

This clone has at least ten counts. The mismatch at residue 20 between this DNA's translation and the TCRdb protein of a much larger clone likely reflects a read error; the protein shown is translated from the DNA. The chain is built from TRDV2 and TRDJ1, with 8 bases identical to TRDD3. CDR3 length equals 29 residues. The ends lost 3 bases at V and 0 bases at J; junction bases unmatched: 47. Per germline, CDR1 GEAIGNYY and CDR2 EKD. CDR3 protein: CACDPAFRPNGVEPLLGADTDLYTDKLIF. CDR3 in DNA: TGTGCCTGTGACCCTGCCTTCCGGCCCAATGGAGTAGAGCCCTTACTGGGGGCCGACACTGACCTATACACCGATAAACTCATCTTT.

This clone was observed many times. The chain employs TRDV1 and TRDJ1; 9 bases fit TRDD3. The CDR3 contains 23 residues. V was clipped by 1 base and J by 3 bases; unmatched bases: 27. Germline-derived CDR1 and CDR2 are TSWWSYY and QGS. For the CDR3, the DNA is TGTGCTCTTGGGGAACCCGGGCCCATTCCTACGTTCTACTGGGGGAGAACCCCCGATAAACTCATCTTT. It codes for CALGEPGPIPTFYWGRTPDKLIF.

In the case of this clone: TCRdb attributes to this sequence the protein of a much larger clone, which differs from the DNA translation at residue 19; a read error is likely, and the protein displayed is translated from the DNA. The chain has TRAV36/DV7 and TRDJ1; 9 nucleotides match TRDD3. The CDR3 sequence is 22 residues long. Germline V gene data show CDR1 as VTNFRS and CDR2 as LTSSGIE (reference sequence). The CDR3 nucleotides read TGTGCTGTGGGGGGGGACCTTCCCAGAATTTACTGGGGGACACTCTACACCGATGAACTCATCTTT. It translates to CAVGGDLPRIYWGTLYTDELIF.

With respect to this clone: The protein given by TCRdb reflects a much larger clone and differs at residue 14 from this DNA's translation, likely from a read error; the protein shown is the DNA's translation. Other DNA sequences from this sample encode an identical CDR3 as well. The gene calls are TRDV1 and TRDJ1; D is possibly TRDD3 (6 bases). Germline V gene sequence: CDR1 TSWWSYY, CDR2 QGS. This CDR3 contains 23 residues. Trimming left V 0 bases short and J 5 bases short, with 37 bases between. This CDR3 is CALGELISLPYNWEKRGVDKLIF. DNA for the CDR3: TGTGCTCTTGGGGAACTAATATCCCTACCTTATAACTGGGAGAAGAGGGGTGTTGATAAACTCATCTTT.

This clone was observed at least ten times. The rearrangement links TRDV1 to TRDJ1, with 7 bases identical to TRDD3. The V gene end was trimmed by 0 bases and the J gene end by 1 base; junction bases not matched to a gene: 11. Germline V gene lookup returns CDR1 TSWWSYY and CDR2 QGS. This CDR3 comprises 18 residues. The CDR3 protein is CALGELGYRFLVTDKLIF. The CDR3 coding sequence is TGTGCTCTTGGGGAACTGGGATACCGGTTTCTAGTCACCGATAAACTCATCTTT.

In its sample, this clone was seen a few times. A far larger clone is only one base removed, so a read error is likely. The same CDR3 is also encoded by other DNA sequences in this sample. The chain joins TRDV1 to TRDJ1; TRDD3 matches at 7 bases. TCRdb does not report a J gene; here it was assigned by matching the DNA to germline references. Germline CDR1 and CDR2: TSWWSYY and QGS. The CDR3 spans 18 residues. The CDR3 here is CALGEYPGISNYTDKLIF. The CDR3 nucleotides read TGCGCTCTTGGGGAGTACCCGGGGATATCCAATTATACCGATAAACTCATCTTT.

Only a few counts were recorded for this clone. A far larger clone is just one base off, so this is likely a read error. Additional DNA sequences in this sample encode the identical CDR3. The chain carries TRDV2 and TRDJ2; possibly TRDD3 for D (6 bases). CDR3 length: 16 amino acids. Germline V gene data show CDR1 as GEAIGNYY and CDR2 as EKD. This CDR3 is CACDTVVGGVTAQLFF. The DNA for the CDR3 is TGCGCCTGTGACACCGTGGTGGGGGGGGTGACAGCACAACTCTTCTTT.

As concerns this clone: TCRdb's entry gives the protein of a much larger clone, which mismatches this DNA's translation at residue 14, likely from a read error; the protein reported here is translated from the DNA. The J gene is TRDJ1, the V gene TRDV1; D may be TRDD2 (5 bases). The J gene is absent in TCRdb and was assigned here via DNA matching to germline. Trimming removed 0 bases from V and 1 base from J, with 24 bases in between. The germline gives CDR1 TSWWSYY, CDR2 QGS. This CDR3 is 20 amino acids long. The CDR3 DNA reads as TGTGCTCTTGGGGAACTACCCTTTCCTTTATTTCATAAATGCACCGATAAACTCATCTTT. This encodes CALGELPFPLFHKCTDKLIF.

This clone turned up a few times. The TCRdb protein comes from a much larger clone and disagrees with this DNA's translation at residue 11, likely due to a read error; the protein given here is derived from the DNA. The J gene is TRDJ1, the V gene TRDV1, with 9 bases lining up with TRDD3. Because TCRdb records no J gene, it was assigned here through a match of the DNA to germline. The CDR3 length is 21 residues. CDR1 and CDR2 (germline): TSWWSYY, QGS. V was clipped by 3 bases and J by 7 bases; unmatched bases: 27. CDR3 region: CALGEGAPSWHWGTSQGKLIF. The CDR3 DNA is TGTGCTCTTGGGGAGGGGGCCCCCTCGTGGCACTGGGGGACATCGCAGGGTAAACTCATCTTT.

On this clone: The amino acid sequence in TCRdb belongs to a much larger clone and departs from this DNA's translation at residue 14, likely a sequencing read error; the sequence shown is translated from the DNA. This chain joins TRDV1 and TRDJ1, with 9 positions matching TRDD3. As TCRdb names no J gene, one was assigned here on the basis of a DNA match to germline. CDR1 is TSWWSYY, CDR2 QGS, per germline. The length of the CDR3 is 19 residues. Trimming at V came to 2 bases and at J to 3 bases, leaving 16 bases not matched to a gene. The CDR3 nucleotides read TGTGCTCTTGGGGAAAGGATCACTAGGGGGATACCGCCCTCCGATAAACTCATCTTT. This translates into CALGERITRGIPPSDKLIF.